The 22 T cell receptor beta chains presented below share a single source sample, sequenced in a study of blood T cell repertoires in COVID-19. Generated by immunoSEQ multiplex PCR, the TCRdb table keeps only in-frame clones and is missing some. This table holds 55,000 or so clones, around 83% found once. Sequenced: peripheral blood. Receptor source: a human donor in a cohort sampled during active or convalescent COVID-19.

The chain combines TRBV7-2 with TRBJ2-2, with 7 bases matching TRBD2. V gave up 5 bases and J gave up 1 base; unmatched junction bases: 7. The germline gives CDR1 SGHTA, CDR2 FQGNSA. The CDR3 is made up of 16 amino acids. The CDR3 spells CASSPSGVMNTGELFF. Written as DNA, the CDR3 is TGTGCCAGCAGCCCAAGCGGGGTGATGAACACCGGGGAGCTGTTTTTT.

This chain connects TRBV10-1 to TRBJ2-1; D may be TRBD2 (6 bases). Deletions cut 3 bases from V and 2 bases from J, with 11 bases between. CDR1 WNHNN and CDR2 SYGVQD come from the germline V gene (reference sequence). This CDR3 contains 15 residues. For the CDR3, the DNA is TGCGCCAGCAGTGACGCGCGGGGAACCTACAATGAGCAGTTCTTC. This encodes CASSDARGTYNEQFF.

Remarks on this clone: One junction end does not reproduce the germline sequence, and a read error may be involved. V gene TRBV19 combines with J gene TRBJ2-5; TRBD1 matches at 9 bases. The CDR3 is 17 amino acids. Germline V gene data show CDR1 as LNHDA and CDR2 as SQIVND (reference sequence). CDR3 region: CASSLEQGASHRETQYF. CDR3 DNA sequence: TGTGCCAGTAGTCTAGAACAGGGGGCATCCCACCGGGAGACCCAGTACTTC.

The rearrangement links TRBV19 to TRBJ2-3; 10 positions agree with TRBD2. Germline trimming cut 4 bases from V and 9 bases from J; bases unmatched to any gene: 16. The germline V gene has CDR1 LNHDA and CDR2 SQIVND (reference sequence). The CDR3 totals 17 residues. The chain's CDR3 is CASSTSGGPRVPGTQYF. CDR3 nucleotide sequence: TGTGCCAGTAGTACTAGCGGGGGCCCCAGGGTCCCTGGGACGCAGTATTTT.

The chain combines TRBV7-2 with TRBJ1-2, with TRBD1 as a possible D gene (6 bases). The V and J ends lost 6 bases and 10 bases respectively, with 18 bases between them. This CDR3 is 13 amino acids long. Looked up from germline, CDR1 is SGHTA and CDR2 is FQGNSA. CDR3 in DNA: TGTGCCAGCAGTTTCCGGGACAATTATCACTACACCTTC. It specifies CASSFRDNYHYTF.

This chain joins TRBV19 and TRBJ1-5; D unclear. The germline CDR1 and CDR2 sequences are LNHDA and SQIVND (reference sequence). Trimming shortened V by 3 bases and J by 7 bases, and 13 bases separated the two germline ends. The CDR3 spans 14 residues. Written as DNA, the CDR3 is TGTGCCAGTAGTATCCCTCATGCGGTCCAGCCCCAGCATTTT. It codes for CASSIPHAVQPQHF.

The genes are TRBV15 and TRBJ2-3; D not resolved. Per the germline V gene, CDR1 is LNHNV and CDR2 is YYDKDF (reference sequence). V dropped 1 base and J dropped 4 bases, with 6 bases sitting between them. The CDR3 is 13 amino acids. DNA for the CDR3: TGTGCCACCAGCAGAGGACGGGCAGATACGCAGTATTTT. Amino acids: CATSRGRADTQYF. The full variable domain, its missing parts supplied by reference TRBV15 and TRBJ2-3, is DAMVIQNPRYQVTQFGKPVTLSCSQTLNHNVMYWYQQKSSQAPKLLFHYYDKDFNNEADTPDNFQSRRPNTSFCFLDIRSPGLGDTAMYLCATSRGRADTQYFGPGTRLTVL.

The chain has TRBV4-1 and TRBJ2-5; TRBD1 aligns across 9 bases. The CDR3 consists of 18 residues. V was clipped by 2 bases and J by 4 bases; unmatched bases: 14. Germline V lookup: CDR1 MGHRA, CDR2 YSYEKL. CDR3 bases: TGCGCCAGCAGCCAATTAACCTTGATCCCGACAGGGGGAGAGACCCAGTACTTC. It codes for CASSQLTLIPTGGETQYF.

The V gene is TRBV12-3 or TRBV12-4, the J gene TRBJ2-1; a weak D match, TRBD2 (6 bases). V was shortened by 7 bases and J by 12 bases, with 19 bases between the two germline ends. The length of the CDR3 is 13 residues. Written as DNA, the CDR3 is TGTGCCAGCACCCCTAGGACTACAACCCGGCAGTTCTTC. Amino acid sequence: CASTPRTTTRQFF.

The V call is TRBV6-5, the J call TRBJ1-2; D not certain. This CDR3 spans 14 amino acids. V gave up 6 bases and J gave up 2 bases, with 13 bases separating them. CDR1 MNHEY and CDR2 SVGAGI come from the germline V gene. This CDR3 is CASRRATENYGYTF. CDR3 in DNA: TGTGCCAGCAGGAGAGCTACAGAGAACTATGGCTACACCTTC.

This chain joins TRBV7-2 and TRBJ2-5; 8 positions match TRBD1. This CDR3 region has 14 residues. V shed 5 bases, J shed 4 bases, and the junction held 6 bases outside the gene matches. CDR1 and CDR2 from the germline V gene are SGHTA and FQGNSA. DNA of the CDR3: TGTGCCAGCAGCCCAGGACAGGGTCGAGAGACCCAGTACTTC. It is translated as CASSPGQGRETQYF.

This chain connects TRBV7-8 to TRBJ2-7; D gene ambiguous. Germline CDR1 SGHVS, CDR2 FQNEAQ. Deletions cut 2 bases from V and 2 bases from J, with 10 bases between. The CDR3 consists of 14 residues. CDR3 region: CASSLPPPAYEQYF. The CDR3, as DNA: TGTGCCAGCAGCTTACCTCCTCCGGCCTACGAGCAGTACTTC. The full variable domain, in which reference TRBV7-8 and TRBJ2-7 provide the parts outside the CDR3, is GAGVSQSPRYKVAKRGQDVALRCDPISGHVSLFWYQQALGQGPEFLTYFQNEAQLDKSGLPSDRFFAERPEGSVSTLKIQRTQQEDSAVYLCASSLPPPAYEQYFGPGTRLTVT.

The rearrangement uses TRBV14 and TRBJ1-1; possible D gene TRBD1, 6 bases. This CDR3 contains 16 residues. With 5 bases removed from V and 0 bases from J, the gap between germline ends came to 16 bases. CDR1 SGHDN and CDR2 FVKESK come from the germline V gene. The CDR3 region is CASSDLVQGMNTEAFF. CDR3 in DNA: TGTGCCAGCAGCGATTTGGTACAGGGCATGAACACTGAAGCTTTCTTT.

This chain joins TRBV4-1 and TRBJ1-6, with TRBD1 matching over 7 bases. After removal of 1 base from V and 7 bases from J, the junction contained 10 bases not matched to a gene. Per the germline V gene, CDR1 is MGHRA and CDR2 is YSYEKL. CDR3 length: 17 amino acids. The CDR3 here is CASSQVAGTVPNSPLHF. The DNA for the CDR3 is TGCGCCAGCAGCCAAGTTGCGGGGACAGTCCCGAATTCACCCCTCCACTTT.

CDR3 residues: CATPGEPGNTIYF. DNA for the CDR3: TGTGCCACCCCAGGTGAACCTGGAAACACCATATATTTT. The genes are TRBV19 and TRBJ1-3, with unresolved D. The CDR3 sequence is 13 residues long. Trimming took off 10 bases at V and 2 bases at J, with 12 bases between the two ends. From germline, CDR1 is LNHDA and CDR2 SQIVND (reference sequence).

V and J are TRBV6-1 and TRBJ2-3; maybe TRBD2 (6 bases). Germline values: CDR1 MNHNS, CDR2 SASEGT. This CDR3 is 14 amino acids long. Trimming stripped 1 base from V and 5 bases from J, with 10 bases between. The CDR3 loop is CASSEVQGGDTQYF. The CDR3 nucleotides are TGTGCCAGCAGTGAAGTTCAGGGAGGAGATACGCAGTATTTT.

The rearrangement links TRBV7-8 to TRBJ2-1, with 14 bases that match TRBD2. The CDR3 is made up of 16 amino acids. V lost 5 bases, J lost 11 bases, and 11 bases stayed unmatched. Germline assignment: CDR1 SGHVS and CDR2 FQNEAQ. For the CDR3, the DNA is TGTGCCAGCAGCCAGGGACTAGCGGGGGTTTCGATGAAGCAGTTCTTC. It yields the protein CASSQGLAGVSMKQFF.

This chain uses TRBV29-1 with TRBJ1-5; D remains unclear. Trimming took 4 bases from V and 0 from J, leaving 10 bases between them. CDR3 length: 14 residues. Germline CDR1 and CDR2: SQVTM and ANQGSEA. CDR3 amino acids: CSVVSLYSNQPQHF. CDR3 coding DNA: TGCAGCGTTGTTAGTCTCTATAGCAATCAGCCCCAGCATTTT.

V usage is TRBV4-3 and J usage is TRBJ2-2, with D possibly matching TRBD2 (5 bases). V was shortened by 4 bases and J by 8 bases, with 14 bases between the two germline ends. CDR3 length: 14 amino acids. Germline assignment: CDR1 LGHNA and CDR2 YSLEER. The CDR3 sequence: CASSPSKTRGELFF. CDR3 sequence (DNA): TGCGCCAGCAGCCCAAGTAAAACTAGGGGGGAGCTGTTTTTT.

This chain joins TRBV7-2 and TRBJ1-3; TRBD1 matches 7 bases. Germline-derived CDR1 and CDR2 are SGHTA and FQGNSA. The junction had 7 bases not matched to a gene; V was cut back by 5 bases and J by 3 bases. This CDR3 has 15 amino acids. CDR3 DNA sequence: TGTGCCAGCAGCACCCTGACAGGGATTGGAAACACCATATATTTT. Amino acid sequence: CASSTLTGIGNTIYF.

The rearrangement joins TRBV6-1 to TRBJ2-4; the match to TRBD1 covers 7 bases. CDR1 and CDR2 (germline): MNHNS, SASEGT. The CDR3 sequence is 17 residues long. V lost 3 bases, J lost 3 bases, and 11 bases stayed unmatched. In nucleotides, the CDR3 is TGTGCCAGCAGTGATGAGGTTAGGGGGCTTGTCAAAAACATTCAGTACTTC. Translating it yields CASSDEVRGLVKNIQYF.

The chain employs TRBV9 and TRBJ1-6, with 8 bases that match TRBD1. CDR1 SGDLS and CDR2 YYNGEE come from the germline V gene. With V trimmed by 4 bases and J by 6 bases, 6 bases remained unmatched. The CDR3 extends over 15 amino acids. CDR3 nucleotide sequence: TGTGCCAGCAGCTTCCGGACAGGGACTAATTCACCCCTCCACTTT. This translates into CASSFRTGTNSPLHF.